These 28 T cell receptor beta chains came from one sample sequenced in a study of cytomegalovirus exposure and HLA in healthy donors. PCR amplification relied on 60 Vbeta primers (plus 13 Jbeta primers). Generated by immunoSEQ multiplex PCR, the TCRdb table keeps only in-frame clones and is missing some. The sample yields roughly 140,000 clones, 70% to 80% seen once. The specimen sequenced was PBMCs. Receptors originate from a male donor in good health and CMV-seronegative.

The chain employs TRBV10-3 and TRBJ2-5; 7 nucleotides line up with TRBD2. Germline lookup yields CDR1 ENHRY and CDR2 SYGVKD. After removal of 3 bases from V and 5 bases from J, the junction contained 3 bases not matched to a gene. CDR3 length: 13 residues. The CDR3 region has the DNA TGTGCCATCAGTGAAAGGCGGGGGGAGACCCAGTACTTC. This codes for CAISERRGETQYF.

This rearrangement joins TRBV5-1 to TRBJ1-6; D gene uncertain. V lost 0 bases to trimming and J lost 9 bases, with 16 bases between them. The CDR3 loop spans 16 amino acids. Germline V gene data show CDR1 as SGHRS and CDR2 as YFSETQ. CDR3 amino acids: CASSLAEHLGASPLHF. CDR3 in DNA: TGCGCCAGCAGCTTGGCCGAACATCTTGGTGCTTCACCCCTCCACTTT.

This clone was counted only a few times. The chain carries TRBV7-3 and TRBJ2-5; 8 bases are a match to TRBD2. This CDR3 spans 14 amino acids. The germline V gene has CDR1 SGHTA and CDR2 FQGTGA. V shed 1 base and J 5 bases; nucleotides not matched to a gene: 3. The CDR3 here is CASSLNGLAETQYF. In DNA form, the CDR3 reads TGTGCCAGCAGCTTAAACGGACTAGCCGAGACCCAGTACTTC.

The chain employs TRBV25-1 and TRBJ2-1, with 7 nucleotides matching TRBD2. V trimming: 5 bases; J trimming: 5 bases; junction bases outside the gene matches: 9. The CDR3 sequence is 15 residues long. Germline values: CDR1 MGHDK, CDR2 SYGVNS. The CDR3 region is CASSLSGASHNEQFF. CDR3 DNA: TGTGCCAGCAGTTTGAGCGGGGCCTCTCACAATGAGCAGTTCTTC.

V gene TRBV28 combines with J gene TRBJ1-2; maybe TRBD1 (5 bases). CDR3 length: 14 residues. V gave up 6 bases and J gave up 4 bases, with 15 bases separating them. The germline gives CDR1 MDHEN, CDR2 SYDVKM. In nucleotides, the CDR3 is TGTGCCAGCAGGGATTCCCTACAGGTCTATGGCTACACCTTC. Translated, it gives CASRDSLQVYGYTF.

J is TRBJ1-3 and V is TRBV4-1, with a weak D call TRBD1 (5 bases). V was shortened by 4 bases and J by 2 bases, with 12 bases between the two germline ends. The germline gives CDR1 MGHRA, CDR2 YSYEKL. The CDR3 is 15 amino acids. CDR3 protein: CASSRTVGPGNTIYF. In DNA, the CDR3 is TGCGCCAGCAGCCGAACGGTGGGGCCTGGAAACACCATATATTTT.

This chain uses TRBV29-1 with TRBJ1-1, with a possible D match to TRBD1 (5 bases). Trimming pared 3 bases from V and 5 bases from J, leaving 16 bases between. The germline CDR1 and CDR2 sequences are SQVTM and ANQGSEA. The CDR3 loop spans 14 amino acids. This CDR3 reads CSVDIGGVDTEAFF. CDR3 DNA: TGCAGCGTTGATATTGGAGGGGTGGATACTGAAGCTTTCTTT.

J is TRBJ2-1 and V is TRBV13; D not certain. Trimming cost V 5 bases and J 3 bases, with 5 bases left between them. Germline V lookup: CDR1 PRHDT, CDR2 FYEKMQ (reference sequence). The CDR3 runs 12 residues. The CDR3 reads CASSPHYNEQFF. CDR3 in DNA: TGTGCCAGCAGCCCCCACTACAATGAGCAGTTCTTC.

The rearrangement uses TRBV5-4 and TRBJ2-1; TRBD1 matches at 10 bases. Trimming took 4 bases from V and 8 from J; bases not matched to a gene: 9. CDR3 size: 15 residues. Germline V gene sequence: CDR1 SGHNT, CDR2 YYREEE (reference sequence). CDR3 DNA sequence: TGTGCCAGCAGCCACCGGGACAGGGGAGGGGATGAGCAGTTCTTC. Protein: CASSHRDRGGDEQFF.

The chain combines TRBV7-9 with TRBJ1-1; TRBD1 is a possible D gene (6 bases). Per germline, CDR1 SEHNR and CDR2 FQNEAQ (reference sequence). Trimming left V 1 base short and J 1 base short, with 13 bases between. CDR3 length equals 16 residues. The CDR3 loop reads CASSLVTGSKNTEAFF. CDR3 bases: TGTGCCAGCAGCTTAGTAACAGGGAGTAAGAACACTGAAGCTTTCTTT.

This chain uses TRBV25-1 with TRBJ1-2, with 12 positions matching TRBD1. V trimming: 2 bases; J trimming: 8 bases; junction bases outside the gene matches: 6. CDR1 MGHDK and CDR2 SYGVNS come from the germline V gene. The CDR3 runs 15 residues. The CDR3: CASSEGDRGPRGYTF. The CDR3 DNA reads TGTGCCAGCAGTGAAGGGGACAGGGGGCCTCGAGGCTACACCTTC.

The DNA for the CDR3 is TGCGCCAGCAGCTCCTCCGGGACAGCCTCCTACGAGCAGTACTTC. Protein sequence: CASSSSGTASYEQYF. The rearrangement links TRBV5-1 to TRBJ2-7; 7 positions agree with TRBD1. Looked up from germline, CDR1 is SGHRS and CDR2 is YFSETQ. V gave up 3 bases and J gave up 0 bases; unmatched junction bases: 6. This CDR3 spans 15 amino acids.

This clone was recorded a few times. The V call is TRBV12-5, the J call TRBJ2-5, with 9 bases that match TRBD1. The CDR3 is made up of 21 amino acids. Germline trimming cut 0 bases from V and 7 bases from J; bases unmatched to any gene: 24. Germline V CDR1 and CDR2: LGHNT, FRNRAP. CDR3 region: CASGLVRGQGQSFRKRWTQYF. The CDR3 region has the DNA TGTGCTAGTGGTTTGGTACGAGGACAGGGGCAATCCTTTAGGAAGAGATGGACCCAGTACTTC.

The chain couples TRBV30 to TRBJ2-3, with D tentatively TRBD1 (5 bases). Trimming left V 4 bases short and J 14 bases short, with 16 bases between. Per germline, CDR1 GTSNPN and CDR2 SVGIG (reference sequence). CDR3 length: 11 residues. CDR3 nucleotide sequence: TGTGCCTGGACGACAGAAATTCTCCCGTATTTT. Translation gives CAWTTEILPYF.

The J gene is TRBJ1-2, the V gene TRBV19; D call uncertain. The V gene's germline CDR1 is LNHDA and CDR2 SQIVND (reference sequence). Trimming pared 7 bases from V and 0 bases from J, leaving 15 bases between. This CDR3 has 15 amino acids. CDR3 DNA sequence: TGTGCCAGTAAAGCGGCGGGCGAGTCTAACTATGGCTACACCTTC. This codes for CASKAAGESNYGYTF.

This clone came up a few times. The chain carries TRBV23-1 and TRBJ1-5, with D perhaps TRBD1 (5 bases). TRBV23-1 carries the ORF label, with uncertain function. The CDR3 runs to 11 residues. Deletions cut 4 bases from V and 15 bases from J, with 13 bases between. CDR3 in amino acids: CASSRPRGGHF. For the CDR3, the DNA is TGCGCCAGCAGTCGACCGAGGGGAGGGCATTTT.

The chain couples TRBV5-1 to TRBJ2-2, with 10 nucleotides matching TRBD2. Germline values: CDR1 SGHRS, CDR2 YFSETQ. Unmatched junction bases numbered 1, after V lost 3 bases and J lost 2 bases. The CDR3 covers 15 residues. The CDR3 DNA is TGCGCCAGCAGCTGGACTAGCGGTAACACCGGGGAGCTGTTTTTT. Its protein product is CASSWTSGNTGELFF.

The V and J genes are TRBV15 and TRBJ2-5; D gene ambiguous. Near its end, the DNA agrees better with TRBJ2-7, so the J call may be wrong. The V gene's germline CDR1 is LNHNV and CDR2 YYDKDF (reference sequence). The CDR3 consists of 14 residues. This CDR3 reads CATRKDGDSYEQYF. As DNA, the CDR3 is TGTGCCACCAGGAAAGACGGCGACTCCTACGAGCAGTACTTC.

This CDR3 reads CAARGTMNTGELFF. The CDR3 coding sequence is TGTGCCGCCCGCGGTACAATGAACACCGGGGAGCTGTTTTTT. The chain recombines TRBV10-3 with TRBJ2-2; D remains unclear. Germline loops: CDR1 ENHRY, CDR2 SYGVKD. The CDR3 is made up of 14 amino acids. V was trimmed by 11 bases and J by 1 base, leaving 14 bases between them.

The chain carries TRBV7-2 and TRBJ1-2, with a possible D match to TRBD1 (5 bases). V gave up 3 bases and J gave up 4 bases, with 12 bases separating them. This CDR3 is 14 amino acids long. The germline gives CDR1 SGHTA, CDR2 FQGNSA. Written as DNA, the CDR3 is TGTGCCAGCAGCTTGGGGGGAGGCTCCTATGGCTACACCTTC. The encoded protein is CASSLGGGSYGYTF.

The CDR3 DNA is TGTGCCAGCAGTTTGGGGGGGGCCCGCACAGATACGCAGTATTTT. This translates into CASSLGGARTDTQYF. V gene TRBV28 combines with J gene TRBJ2-3; TRBD2 is a possible D gene (7 bases). Germline V gene lookup returns CDR1 MDHEN and CDR2 SYDVKM. The CDR3 runs 15 residues. V lost 3 bases and J lost 1, with 11 bases in between.

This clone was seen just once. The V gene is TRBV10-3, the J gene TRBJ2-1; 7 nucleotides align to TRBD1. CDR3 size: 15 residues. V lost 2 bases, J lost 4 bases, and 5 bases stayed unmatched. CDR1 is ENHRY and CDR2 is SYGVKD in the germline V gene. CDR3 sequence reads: CAISEATGQYNEQFF. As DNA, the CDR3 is TGTGCCATCAGTGAGGCGACAGGGCAATACAATGAGCAGTTCTTC.

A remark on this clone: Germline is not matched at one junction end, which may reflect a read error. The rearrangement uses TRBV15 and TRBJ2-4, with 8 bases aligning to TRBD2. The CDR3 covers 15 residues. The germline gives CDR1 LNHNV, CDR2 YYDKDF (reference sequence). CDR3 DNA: TGTGCCACCGGCAGAGATGGTGCGGGGGGAAACATTCAGTACTTC. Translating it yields CATGRDGAGGNIQYF. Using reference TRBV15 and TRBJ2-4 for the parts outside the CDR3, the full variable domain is DAMVIQNPRYQVTQFGKPVTLSCSQTLNHNVMYWYQQKSSQAPKLLFHYYDKDFNNEADTPDNFQSRRPNTSFCFLDIRSPGLGDTAMYLCATGRDGAGGNIQYFGAGTRLSVL.

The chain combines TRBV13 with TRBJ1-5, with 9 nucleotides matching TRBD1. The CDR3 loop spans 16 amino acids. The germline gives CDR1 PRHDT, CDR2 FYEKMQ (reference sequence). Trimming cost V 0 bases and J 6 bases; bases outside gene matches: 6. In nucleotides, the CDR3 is TGTGCCAGCAGCTTAGGGGGACAGGGAGTTGCTCAGCCCCAGCATTTT. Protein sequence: CASSLGGQGVAQPQHF.

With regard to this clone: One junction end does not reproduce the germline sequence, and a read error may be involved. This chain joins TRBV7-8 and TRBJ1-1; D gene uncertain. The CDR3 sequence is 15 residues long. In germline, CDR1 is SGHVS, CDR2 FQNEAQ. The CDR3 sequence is CASSLGRIRNAEAFF. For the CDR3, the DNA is TGTGCCAGCAGCTTAGGCAGGATCCGGAACGCTGAAGCTTTCTTT. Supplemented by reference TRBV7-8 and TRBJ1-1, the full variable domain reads GAGVSQSPRYKVAKRGQDVALRCDPISGHVSLFWYQQALGQGPEFLTYFQNEAQLDKSGLPSDRFFAERPEGSVSTLKIQRTQQEDSAVYLCASSLGRIRNAEAFFGQGTRLTVV.

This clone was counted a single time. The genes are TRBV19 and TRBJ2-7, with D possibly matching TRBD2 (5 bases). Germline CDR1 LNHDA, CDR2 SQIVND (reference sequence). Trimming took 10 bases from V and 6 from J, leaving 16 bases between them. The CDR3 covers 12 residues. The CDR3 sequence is CANYQERSEQYF. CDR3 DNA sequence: TGTGCCAACTACCAGGAGCGGAGCGAGCAGTACTTC.

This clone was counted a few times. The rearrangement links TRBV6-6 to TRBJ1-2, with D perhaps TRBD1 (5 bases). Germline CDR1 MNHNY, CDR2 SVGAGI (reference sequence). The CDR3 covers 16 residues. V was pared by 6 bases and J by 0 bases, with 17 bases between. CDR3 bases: TGTGCCAGCAGGACCAGTGGGGCCTCTACTAACTATGGCTACACCTTC. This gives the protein CASRTSGASTNYGYTF.

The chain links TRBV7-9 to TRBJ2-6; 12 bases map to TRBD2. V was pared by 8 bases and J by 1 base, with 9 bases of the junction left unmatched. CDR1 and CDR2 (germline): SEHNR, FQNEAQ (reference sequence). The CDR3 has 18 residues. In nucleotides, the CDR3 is TGTGCCAGCTCCCCAAGGACTAGCGGGGTGTCTGGGGCCAACGTCCTGACTTTC. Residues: CASSPRTSGVSGANVLTF.